This TCR beta chain derives from a study of PD-1 blockade in classical Hodgkin lymphoma. Across the study: Patients were treated with nivolumab at 3 mg/kg, and this was given intravenously every 2 weeks.

Clones were sequenced by immunoSEQ multiplex PCR, and TCRdb holds only the in-frame ones, with some missing. The table shows approximately 20,000 clones, with 80% occurring only once. Specified time point: cycle 4 day 1 (C4D1), after less than 7 weeks of nivolumab. The patients all showed relapse after autologous stem cell transplantation, while their brentuximab vedotin exposure varied. V lost 2 bases and J lost 2; bases outside the gene matches: 7. The length of the CDR3 is 16 residues. CDR1 and CDR2 from the germline V gene are SGHTA and FQGNSA. The source is a human donor with classical Hodgkin lymphoma. V is TRBV7-2 and J is TRBJ2-3; 7 bases match TRBD2. Sequenced here: peripheral blood mononuclear cells (PBMCs), sampled before the fourth cycle of nivolumab. The CDR3 reads CASSLRASGNTDTQYF. The CDR3 DNA reads as TGTGCCAGCAGCTTAAGGGCTAGCGGAAACACAGATACGCAGTATTTT.